This paragraph reports one T cell receptor (beta chain). Which antigen it targets is not known. Base qualities are missing; no much larger clone stands one base away. A case-control design nested within a healthcare worker cohort in London, UK, was used, with weekly nasopharyngeal swab PCR tests and blood sampling performed. Healthcare workers were recruited between 23 and 31 March 2020, during the week of the UK lockdown, and were followed weekly for up to roughly 16 weeks. These data originate in a study of early T cells in non-severe SARS-CoV-2 infection (dated by TCRdb to about 2021). Background for the entire study: Because TCR sequencing relied on bulk RNA taken from unsorted whole blood, pairing of alpha and beta chains was not possible. Broader findings and caveats from the paper: VDJdb matching was skewed toward anti-spike CD8 responses, so virus-specific expansions were likely underestimated and private and CD4 specificities were missed.

The method was 5' RACE. Reads for this sample came from a NextSeq 500. Unique molecular identifiers were attached to individual cDNA molecules in the TCR library protocol so that sequencing error and PCR bias could be corrected. Sequencing covered both TCR alpha and beta chains, and within each sample the abundances of alpha and beta sequences were tightly co-correlated. Under the source paper's analysis protocol: Decombinator V4 was used to annotate the V gene, J gene and CDR3 of the TCR sequences. Expanded TCRs were defined as changing significantly between any two time points under a Poisson model with p below 0.0001. TCR abundances were normalised to the total number of TCRs sequenced per sample and expressed as counts per million. MAIT TCRs were defined by TRAV1-2 paired with TRAJ12, TRAJ20 or TRAJ33, and iNKT TCRs by TRAV10 paired with TRAJ18. VDJdb, accessed 1 November 2021, was searched for CMV, EBV and SARS-CoV-2 annotated TCRs, with TCRs annotated for multiple antigens excluded. Using fastp at Q25 and MiXCR, TCRdb reprocessed the public reads and kept productive beta chains. Rows matching on CDR3 protein sequence are summarized as one entry with the most common DNA and genes. In this record, the V and J calls reflect TCRdb's handling and not the investigators' own analysis. This sample lists about 50,000 distinct CDR3 sequences; around 12% were detected once. Of the sample, about 2.4% is held by the ten largest clones.

Looking up the germline V gene yields CDR1 MNHEY and CDR2 SVGAGI. The CDR3 contains 14 residues, cysteine and phenylalanine counted. The sequence is cut down to CDR3 DNA, 42 bases in frame from base 1. Trimming leaves V shorter by 6 bases and J shorter by 4 bases, with the junction holding 5 bases beyond the gene matches. The sample in question was whole blood, obtained at baseline. The chain is assembled from TRBV6-5 and TRBJ2-1, with 8 bases in between that match TRBD2. This sequence originates from an adult who was a healthcare worker with PCR-confirmed SARS-CoV-2 infection or an uninfected control (not recorded which). In nucleotide form, the sequence is TGTGCCAGCAGAACTAGCGGAGATTACAATGAGCAGTTCTTC. This gives the protein CASRTSGDYNEQFF.